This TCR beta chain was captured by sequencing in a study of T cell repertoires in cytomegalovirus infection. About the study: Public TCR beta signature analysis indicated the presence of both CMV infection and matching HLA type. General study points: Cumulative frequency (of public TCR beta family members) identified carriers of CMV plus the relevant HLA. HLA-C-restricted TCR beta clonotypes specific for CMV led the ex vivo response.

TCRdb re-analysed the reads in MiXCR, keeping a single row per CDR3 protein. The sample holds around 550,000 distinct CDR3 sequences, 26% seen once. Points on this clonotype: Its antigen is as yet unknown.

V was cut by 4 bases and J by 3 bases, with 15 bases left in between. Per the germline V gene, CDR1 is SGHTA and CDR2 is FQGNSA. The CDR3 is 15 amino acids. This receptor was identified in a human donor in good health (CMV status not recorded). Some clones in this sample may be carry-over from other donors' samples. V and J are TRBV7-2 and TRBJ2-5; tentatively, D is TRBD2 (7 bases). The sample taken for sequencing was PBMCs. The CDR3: CASSYMGGLEETQYF. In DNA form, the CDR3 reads TGTGCCAGCAGCTACATGGGGGGGCTTGAAGAGACCCAGTACTTC.